This T cell receptor beta chain is drawn from a study of shared clonotypes between healthy human individuals. Regarding the study as a whole: An anticipated effect of sequencing depth on clonotype sharing among donors was recognized.

V dropped 5 bases and J dropped 13; count of bases not matched to a gene: 11. This CDR3 has 14 amino acids. In germline, CDR1 is SGHTA, CDR2 FQGNSA. In this sample, this clone turned up once. Its antigen is undetermined. Researchers divided each subset's genomic DNA evenly across several immunoSEQ plates. Generated by immunoSEQ multiplex PCR, the TCRdb table keeps only in-frame clones and is missing some. The data contain a few million clones, over 85% of them singletons. Among the donors, all were Caucasian adults who lived in Nashville, Tennessee. The sequenced sample consisted of naive CD4+ T cells sorted from blood. The subset: CD45RA+ positively selected. The receptor was isolated from a man younger than 30 in good health. The J gene is TRBJ2-1, the V gene TRBV7-2, with 10 bases matching TRBD2. CDR3 in DNA: TGTGCCAGCAGCGCCGTCCTAGCGGGGGTTGGTCAGTTCTTC. Translated: CASSAVLAGVGQFF.